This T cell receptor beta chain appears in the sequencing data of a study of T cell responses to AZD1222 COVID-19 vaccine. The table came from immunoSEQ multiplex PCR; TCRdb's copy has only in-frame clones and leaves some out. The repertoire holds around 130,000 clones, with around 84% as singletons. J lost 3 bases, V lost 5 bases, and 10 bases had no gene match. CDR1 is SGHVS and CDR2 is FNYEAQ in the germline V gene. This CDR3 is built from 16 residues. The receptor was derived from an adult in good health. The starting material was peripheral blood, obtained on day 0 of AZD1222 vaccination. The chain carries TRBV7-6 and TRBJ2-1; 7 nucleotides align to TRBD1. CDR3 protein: CASSLRDSNSYNEQFF. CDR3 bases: TGTGCCAGCAGCCTTCGGGACAGCAATAGCTACAATGAGCAGTTCTTC.